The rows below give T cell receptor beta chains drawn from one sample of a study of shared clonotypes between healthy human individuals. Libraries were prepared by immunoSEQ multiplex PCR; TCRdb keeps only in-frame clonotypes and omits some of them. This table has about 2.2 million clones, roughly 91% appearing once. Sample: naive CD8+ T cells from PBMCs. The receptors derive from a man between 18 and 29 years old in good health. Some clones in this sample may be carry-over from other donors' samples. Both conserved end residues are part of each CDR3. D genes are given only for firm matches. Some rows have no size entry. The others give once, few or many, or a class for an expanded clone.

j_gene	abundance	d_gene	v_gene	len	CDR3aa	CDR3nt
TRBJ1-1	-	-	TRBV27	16	CASSTWRASGGTEAFF	TGTGCCAGCAGTACCTGGAGGGCGAGTGGGGGTACTGAAGCTTTCTTT
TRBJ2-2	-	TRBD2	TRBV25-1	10	CASSGEGLFF	TGTGCCAGCAGTGGGGAGGGACTGTTTTTT
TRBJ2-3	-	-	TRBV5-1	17	CASSPNLSTPPADTQYF	TGCGCCAGCAGCCCGAACCTGTCCACGCCCCCCGCAGATACGCAGTATTTT
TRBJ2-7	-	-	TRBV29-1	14	CSVGTGSRPYEQYF	TGCAGCGTTGGTACGGGGTCGCGGCCCTACGAGCAGTACTTC
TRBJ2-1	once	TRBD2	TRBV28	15	CASSTLSGRYNEQFF	TGTGCCAGCAGTACGCTCAGCGGGAGATACAATGAGCAGTTCTTC
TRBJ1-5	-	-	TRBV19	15	CASRSMGASNQPQHF	TGTGCCAGCCGATCCATGGGAGCGAGCAATCAGCCCCAGCATTTT
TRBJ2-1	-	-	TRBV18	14	CASSPTRWDREQFF	TGTGCCAGCTCACCGACTAGATGGGATAGAGAGCAGTTCTTC
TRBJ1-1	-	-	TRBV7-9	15	CASSFYGGPNTEAFF	TGTGCCAGCAGCTTCTATGGGGGACCCAACACTGAAGCTTTCTTT
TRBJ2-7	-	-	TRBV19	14	CASSPDSAMYEQYF	TGTGCCAGCTCCCCCGACAGTGCTATGTACGAGCAGTACTTC
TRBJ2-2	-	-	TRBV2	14	CASSERGTTGELFF	TGTGCCAGCAGTGAGCGGGGTACCACCGGGGAGCTGTTTTTT
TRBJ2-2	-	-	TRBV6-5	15	CASSYSEQGFGELFF	TGTGCCAGCAGTTACTCGGAACAGGGATTTGGGGAGCTGTTTTTT
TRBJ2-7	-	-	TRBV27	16	CASSPPRDYLRHEQYF	TGTGCCAGCAGCCCGCCAAGAGATTACCTTCGCCACGAGCAGTACTTC
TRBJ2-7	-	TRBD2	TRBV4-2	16	CASSQDMASGSYEQYF	TGTGCCAGCAGCCAAGATATGGCTAGCGGGAGCTACGAGCAGTACTTC
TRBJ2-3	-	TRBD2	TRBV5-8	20	CASSLEEGLAGEEDTDTQYF	TGTGCCAGCAGCTTGGAGGAAGGGCTAGCGGGCGAAGAGGACACAGATACGCAGTATTTT
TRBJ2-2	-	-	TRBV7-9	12	CASSLAGGELFF	TGTGCCAGCAGCTTAGCCGGCGGGGAGCTGTTTTTT
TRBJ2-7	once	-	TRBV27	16	CASTLNGAAAFYEQYF	TGTGCCAGCACCCTAAACGGGGCGGCTGCCTTCTACGAGCAGTACTTC
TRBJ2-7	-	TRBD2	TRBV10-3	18	CAISGGTSGRPHPYEQYF	TGTGCCATCAGTGGTGGGACTAGCGGGAGGCCACACCCCTACGAGCAGTACTTC
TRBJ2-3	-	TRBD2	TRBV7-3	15	CASSLSRESSDTQYF	TGTGCCAGCAGCTTATCGCGGGAGTCATCTGATACGCAGTATTTT
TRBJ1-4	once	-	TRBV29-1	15	CSVRRGRATNEKLFF	TGCAGCGTTCGGAGGGGTCGGGCAACTAATGAAAAACTGTTTTTT
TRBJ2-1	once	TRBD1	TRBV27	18	CASSNRLPGTAFMDEQFF	TGTGCCAGCAGTAACCGACTTCCCGGGACAGCCTTTATGGATGAGCAGTTCTTC
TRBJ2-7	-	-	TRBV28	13	CATWSRGLYEQYF	TGTGCCACCTGGAGCCGGGGCCTCTACGAGCAGTACTTC
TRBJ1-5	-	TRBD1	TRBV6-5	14	CASSLGQGNQPQHF	TGTGCCAGCAGCCTGGGACAGGGCAATCAGCCCCAGCATTTT
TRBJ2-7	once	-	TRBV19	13	CASSIGTAYEQYF	TGTGCCAGTAGTATCGGGACGGCCTACGAGCAGTACTTC
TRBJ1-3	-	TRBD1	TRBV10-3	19	CAIRPASSQGKASGNTIYF	TGTGCCATCAGACCCGCTTCCTCACAGGGGAAGGCTTCTGGAAACACCATATATTTT